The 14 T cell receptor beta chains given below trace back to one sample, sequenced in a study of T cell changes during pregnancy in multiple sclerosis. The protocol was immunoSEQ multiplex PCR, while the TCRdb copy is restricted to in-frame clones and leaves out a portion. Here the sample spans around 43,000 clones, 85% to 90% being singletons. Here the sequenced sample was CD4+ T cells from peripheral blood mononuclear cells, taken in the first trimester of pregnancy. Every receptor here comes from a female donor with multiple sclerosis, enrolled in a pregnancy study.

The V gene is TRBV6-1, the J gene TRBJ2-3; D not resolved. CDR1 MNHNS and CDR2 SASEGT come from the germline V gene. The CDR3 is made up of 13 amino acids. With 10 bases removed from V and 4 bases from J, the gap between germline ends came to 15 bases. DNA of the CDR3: TGTGCCACCGAAATGAGTGCTGCAGATACGCAGTATTTT. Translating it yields CATEMSAADTQYF.

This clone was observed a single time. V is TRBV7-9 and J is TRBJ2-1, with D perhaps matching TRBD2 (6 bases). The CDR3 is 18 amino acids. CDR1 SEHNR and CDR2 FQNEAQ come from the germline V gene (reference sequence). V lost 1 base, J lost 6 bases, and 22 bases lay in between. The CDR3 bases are TGTGCCAGCAGCTTAGTGTGGGGCGGGGCCCTCGGCTTCAATGAGCAGTTCTTC. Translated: CASSLVWGGALGFNEQFF.

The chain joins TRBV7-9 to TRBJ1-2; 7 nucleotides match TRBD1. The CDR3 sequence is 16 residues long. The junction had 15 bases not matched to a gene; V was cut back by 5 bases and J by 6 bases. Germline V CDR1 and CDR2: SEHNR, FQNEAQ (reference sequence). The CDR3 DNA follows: TGTGCCAGCAGCCTACCCCCGGGACAGAGTCGGGATGGCTACACCTTC. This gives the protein CASSLPPGQSRDGYTF.

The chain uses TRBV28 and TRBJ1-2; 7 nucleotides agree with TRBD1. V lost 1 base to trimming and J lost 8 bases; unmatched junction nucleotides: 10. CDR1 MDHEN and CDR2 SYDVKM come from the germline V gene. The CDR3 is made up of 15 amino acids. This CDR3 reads CASSLSYLTGRGYTF. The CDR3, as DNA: TGTGCCAGCAGTTTATCCTACTTGACAGGGAGGGGCTACACCTTC.

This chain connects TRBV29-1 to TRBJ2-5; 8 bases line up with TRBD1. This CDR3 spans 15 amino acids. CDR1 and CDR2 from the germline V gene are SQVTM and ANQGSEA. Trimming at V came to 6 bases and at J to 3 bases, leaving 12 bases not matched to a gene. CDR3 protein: CSVQRTGSFEETQYF. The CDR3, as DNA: TGCAGCGTCCAACGGACAGGGTCCTTCGAAGAGACCCAGTACTTC.

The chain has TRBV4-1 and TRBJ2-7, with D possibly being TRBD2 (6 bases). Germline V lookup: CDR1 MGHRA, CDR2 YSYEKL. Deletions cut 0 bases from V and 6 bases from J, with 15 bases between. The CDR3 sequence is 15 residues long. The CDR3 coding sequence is TGCGCCAGCAGCCAAGAATTCCCGACTAGAAGCGAGCAGTACTTC. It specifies CASSQEFPTRSEQYF.

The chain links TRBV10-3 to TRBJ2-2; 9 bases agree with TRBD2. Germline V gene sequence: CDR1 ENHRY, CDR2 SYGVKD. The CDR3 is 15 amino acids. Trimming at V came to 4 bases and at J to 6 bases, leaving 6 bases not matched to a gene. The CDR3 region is CAISGSGLASGELFF. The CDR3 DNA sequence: TGTGCCATCAGTGGGAGTGGACTAGCGTCCGGGGAGCTGTTTTTT.

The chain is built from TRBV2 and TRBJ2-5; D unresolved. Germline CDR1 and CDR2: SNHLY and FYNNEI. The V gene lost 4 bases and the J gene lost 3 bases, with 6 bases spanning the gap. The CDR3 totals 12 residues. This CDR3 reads CASSAIEETQYF. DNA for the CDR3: TGTGCCAGCAGTGCTATAGAAGAGACCCAGTACTTC.

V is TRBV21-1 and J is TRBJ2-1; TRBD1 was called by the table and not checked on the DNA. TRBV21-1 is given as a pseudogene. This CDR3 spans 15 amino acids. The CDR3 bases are TGTGCCAGCAGCAAAGGAAGGGGCCCCTACAATGAGCAGTTCTTC. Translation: CASSKGRGPYNEQFF.

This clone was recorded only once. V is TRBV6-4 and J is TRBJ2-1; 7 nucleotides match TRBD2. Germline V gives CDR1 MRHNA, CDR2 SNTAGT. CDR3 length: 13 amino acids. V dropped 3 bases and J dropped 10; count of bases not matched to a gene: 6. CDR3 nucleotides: TGTGCCAGCAGTGAGCGGGAGAATCAGGAGCAGTTCTTC. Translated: CASSERENQEQFF.

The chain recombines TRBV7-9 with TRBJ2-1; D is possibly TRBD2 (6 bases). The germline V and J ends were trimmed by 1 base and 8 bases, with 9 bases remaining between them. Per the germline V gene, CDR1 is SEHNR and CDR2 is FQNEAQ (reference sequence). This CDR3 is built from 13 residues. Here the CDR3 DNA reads TGTGCCAGCAGCTTAGATGGCGGGGATGAGCAGTTCTTC. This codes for CASSLDGGDEQFF.

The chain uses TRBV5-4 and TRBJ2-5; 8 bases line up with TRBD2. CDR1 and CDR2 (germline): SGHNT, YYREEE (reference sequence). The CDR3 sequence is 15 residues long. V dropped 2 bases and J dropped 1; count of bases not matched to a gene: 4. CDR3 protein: CASSLELAAQETQYF. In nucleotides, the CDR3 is TGTGCCAGCAGCTTAGAACTAGCGGCCCAAGAGACCCAGTACTTC.

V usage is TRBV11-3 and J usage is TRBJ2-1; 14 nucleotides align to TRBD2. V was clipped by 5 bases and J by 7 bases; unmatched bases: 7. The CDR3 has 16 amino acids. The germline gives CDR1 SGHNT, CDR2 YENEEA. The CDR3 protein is CASSTRLAGGKNEQFF. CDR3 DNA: TGTGCCAGCAGCACCCGACTAGCGGGAGGGAAGAATGAGCAGTTCTTC.

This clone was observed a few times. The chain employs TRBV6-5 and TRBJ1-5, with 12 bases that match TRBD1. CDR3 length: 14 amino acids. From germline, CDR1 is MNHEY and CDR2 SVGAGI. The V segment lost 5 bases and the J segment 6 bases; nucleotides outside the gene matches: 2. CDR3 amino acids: CASSGTGGGQPQHF. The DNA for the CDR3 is TGTGCCAGCAGTGGGACAGGGGGCGGTCAGCCCCAGCATTTT.